Below, 31 T cell receptor beta chains from the same sample are listed, as sequenced in a study of T-cell memory formation after mild COVID-19. TCRdb re-called the 5' RACE reads through MiXCR, storing one row per CDR3 protein. The profile shows roughly 600,000 distinct CDR3 sequences, over 15% of them singletons. Sequenced input: PBMCs or a T cell subset sorted from them (not recorded which). The receptor set was obtained from an adult woman who had mild COVID-19 (a few samples of this study predate the infection). Cell type and time point are not known.

The gene calls are TRBV3-1 and TRBJ1-6; 7 positions match TRBD1. The CDR3 sequence is 15 residues long. V was clipped by 6 bases and J by 6 bases; unmatched bases: 8. Germline CDR1 and CDR2: LGHDT and YNNKEL (reference sequence). CDR3 loop: CASRPPGQLNSPLHF. The CDR3 DNA reads as TGTGCCAGCAGACCTCCGGGACAGCTTAATTCACCCCTCCACTTT.

This clonotype has only one observation. The gene calls are TRBV27 and TRBJ1-5, with 9 positions matching TRBD1. The germline V gene encodes CDR1 MNHEY and CDR2 SMNVEV (reference sequence). There are 14 residues in the CDR3. J was trimmed by 5 bases and V by 3 bases; bases with no gene match: 2. This CDR3 reads CASSLTGGYQPQHF. The CDR3 DNA sequence: TGTGCCAGCAGTTTGACAGGGGGGTATCAGCCCCAGCATTTT.

V is TRBV6-5 and J is TRBJ2-7, with 7 bases fitting TRBD2. The J call may be wrong; the DNA end is better matched by TRBJ2-1. Germline assignment: CDR1 MNHEY and CDR2 SVGAGI. The length of the CDR3 is 15 residues. CDR3 DNA sequence: TGTGCCAGCAGTCGTATAGCGGGTTCTGGCGGTGAGCAGTTCTTC. Translated, it gives CASSRIAGSGGEQFF.

In its sample, this clonotype was seen a few times. The rearrangement uses TRBV5-1 and TRBJ1-1; D is uncertain. The CDR3 runs 15 residues. Germline loops: CDR1 SGHRS, CDR2 YFSETQ. V was trimmed by 0 bases and J by 5 bases, leaving 14 bases between them. The CDR3 DNA follows: TGCGCCAGCAGCTTGGTAGACGGGCTAGGGACTGAAGCTTTCTTT. Translating gives CASSLVDGLGTEAFF.

This clonotype has a handful of counts. The chain joins TRBV20-1 to TRBJ2-1; TRBD2 agrees at 7 bases. J lost 5 bases, V lost 0 bases, and 7 bases had no gene match. The germline V gene has CDR1 DFQATT and CDR2 SNEGSKA (reference sequence). The CDR3 is 15 residues long. CDR3 DNA: TGCAGTGCTAGAGATCTTACTAGCGACCACAATGAGCAGTTCTTC. Protein product: CSARDLTSDHNEQFF.

In DNA form, the CDR3 reads TGTGCCAGCAGTGCAGGGGTTATTAACTATGGCTACACCTTC. This translates into CASSAGVINYGYTF. V usage is TRBV6-5 and J usage is TRBJ1-2, with a tentative D call TRBD1 (6 bases). V lost 5 bases, J lost 1 base, and 11 bases lay in between. The CDR3 runs to 14 residues. Germline-derived CDR1 and CDR2 are MNHEY and SVGAGI.

The chain recombines TRBV4-2 with TRBJ2-7; the D is unclear. The CDR3 is 14 amino acids. The germline CDR1 and CDR2 sequences are LGHNA and YNFKEQ. The ends were cut back, 0 bases at V and 4 bases at J, with 10 bases in the middle. The CDR3 DNA is TGTGCCAGCAGCCAAGATCGGTCCCGTTACGAGCAGTACTTC. This codes for CASSQDRSRYEQYF.

This rearrangement joins TRBV7-9 to TRBJ2-5; 9 nucleotides match TRBD1. The V segment lost 3 bases and the J segment 3 bases; nucleotides outside the gene matches: 5. Germline values: CDR1 SEHNR, CDR2 FQNEAQ (reference sequence). The CDR3 runs to 15 residues. For the CDR3, the DNA is TGTGCCAGCAGCTTCTTCCGGGACAGGGAAGAGACCCAGTACTTC. This encodes CASSFFRDREETQYF.

The chain carries TRBV6-2 or TRBV6-3 and TRBJ2-1; 10 nucleotides align to TRBD2. Germline V gives CDR1 MNHEY, CDR2 SVGEGT. V lost 5 bases to trimming and J lost 9 bases; unmatched junction nucleotides: 10. The CDR3 extends over 15 amino acids. The CDR3 sequence: CASSPPGLANREQFF. The CDR3 DNA reads TGTGCCAGCAGTCCCCCGGGACTAGCGAACCGTGAGCAGTTCTTC.

The chain carries TRBV29-1 and TRBJ2-1, with 7 nucleotides matching TRBD2. This CDR3 contains 14 residues. Germline V CDR1 and CDR2: SQVTM, ANQGSEA. V shed 3 bases, J shed 9 bases, and the junction held 11 bases outside the gene matches. Here the CDR3 DNA reads TGCAGCGTTGAGAGGGCGGGAGTACAGCGTGAGCAGTTCTTC. Protein sequence: CSVERAGVQREQFF.

The chain uses TRBV7-9 and TRBJ1-1, with no clear D. The V end lost 5 bases, the J end lost 10 bases, and 14 bases lay between the germline ends. Looked up from germline, CDR1 is SEHNR and CDR2 is FQNEAQ (reference sequence). The CDR3 length is 12 residues. CDR3 in amino acids: CASSLITLTAFF. The CDR3 DNA is TGTGCCAGCAGCCTAATAACGCTTACAGCTTTCTTT.

The J gene is TRBJ1-3, the V gene TRBV7-2; D remains ambiguous. CDR3 length: 13 residues. Trimming cost V 6 bases and J 8 bases, with 14 bases left between them. Germline V gene sequence: CDR1 SGHTA, CDR2 FQGNSA. The CDR3 region is CASSPGMVDTIYF. The CDR3 DNA reads as TGTGCCAGCAGTCCGGGTATGGTAGACACCATATATTTT.

This clonotype has a count of ten or more. The chain is built from TRBV10-2 and TRBJ2-5; D unresolved. Germline lookup yields CDR1 WSHSY and CDR2 SAAADI. CDR3 size: 12 residues. V gave up 5 bases and J gave up 4 bases, with 8 bases separating them. The CDR3, as DNA: TGCGCCAGCAGTTATTCCACAGAGACCCAGTACTTC. As protein: CASSYSTETQYF.

This clonotype occurred a few times. The chain recombines TRBV29-1 with TRBJ1-1; 8 bases map to TRBD1. The CDR3 extends over 12 amino acids. Trimming took 7 bases from V and 11 from J; bases not matched to a gene: 12. Germline V CDR1 and CDR2: SQVTM, ANQGSEA. For the CDR3, the DNA is TGCAGCGACCGAGGGACAGGTGGGTTTGCTTTCTTT. It codes for CSDRGTGGFAFF.

This clonotype appeared many times. At one boundary the junction diverges from the germline segment, which might be a read error. The V and J genes are TRBV5-1 and TRBJ1-1; D remains ambiguous. This CDR3 contains 14 residues. Germline V gene data show CDR1 as SGHRS and CDR2 as YFSETQ. The CDR3 region is CASSLDTLNTEAFF. CDR3 DNA sequence: TGTGCCAGCAGTCTAGACACCCTGAACACTGAAGCTTTCTTT.

This clonotype has only a few counts. The gene calls are TRBV7-2 and TRBJ1-5; D is uncertain. Trimming shortened V by 4 bases and J by 4 bases, and 5 bases separated the two germline ends. CDR3 length: 12 residues. Germline CDR1 SGHTA, CDR2 FQGNSA. This CDR3 is CASSWLNQPQHF. The CDR3 DNA is TGTGCCAGCAGCTGGCTGAATCAGCCCCAGCATTTT.

This clonotype occurred a few times. J is TRBJ2-6 and V is TRBV5-1; D gene unclear. The CDR3 is made up of 15 amino acids. The V end was cut by 0 bases, the J end by 0 bases, with 4 bases between. CDR1 and CDR2 from the germline V gene are SGHRS and YFSETQ. CDR3 nucleotides: TGCGCCAGCAGCTTGGGTCGCTCTGGGGCCAACGTCCTGACTTTC. Residues: CASSLGRSGANVLTF.

V gene TRBV14 combines with J gene TRBJ2-1; 8 bases fit TRBD2. The CDR3 consists of 15 residues. Germline V gene sequence: CDR1 SGHDN, CDR2 FVKESK. J gave up 4 bases and V 2 bases, and 4 bases lay outside the gene matches. CDR3 nucleotide sequence: TGTGCCAGCAGCCAATTTAGCGGGACGTACAATGAGCAGTTCTTC. Protein product: CASSQFSGTYNEQFF.

A single count supports this clonotype. V usage is TRBV5-6 and J usage is TRBJ1-1; tentatively, D is TRBD1 (5 bases). CDR3 length: 12 residues. Germline CDR1 is SGHDT and CDR2 is YYEEEE. The V end was cut by 4 bases, the J end by 5 bases, with 9 bases between. The CDR3 spells CASSKRQTEAFF. CDR3 DNA: TGTGCCAGCAGCAAAAGACAGACTGAAGCTTTCTTT.

This clonotype came up a few times. J is TRBJ2-7 and V is TRBV18, with 10 bases identical to TRBD2. The CDR3 spans 16 residues. Trimming took 3 bases from V and 1 from J; bases not matched to a gene: 6. Germline-derived CDR1 and CDR2 are KGHSH and LQKENI. The CDR3 loop reads CASSPTLAGGSYEQYF. The DNA of the CDR3 is TGTGCCAGCTCACCTACCTTAGCGGGAGGTTCCTACGAGCAGTACTTC.

This clonotype was seen only a few times. The chain employs TRBV9 and TRBJ1-1, with D perhaps matching TRBD1 (5 bases). The CDR3 is 14 amino acids. CDR1 and CDR2 from the germline V gene are SGDLS and YYNGEE. V lost 4 bases and J lost 5, with 15 bases in between. This chain's CDR3 is CASSSTVPRTEAFF. The CDR3 DNA sequence: TGTGCCAGCAGCTCGACAGTCCCGAGGACTGAAGCTTTCTTT.

The J gene is TRBJ2-4, the V gene TRBV4-1; 14 nucleotides line up with TRBD2. CDR1 is MGHRA and CDR2 is YSYEKL in the germline V gene. After removal of 4 bases from V and 2 bases from J, the junction contained 7 bases not matched to a gene. The CDR3 runs to 18 residues. The CDR3 nucleotides are TGCGCCAGCAGCCCAGGACTAGCGGGAGGTTTGACCAAAAACATTCAGTACTTC. As protein: CASSPGLAGGLTKNIQYF.

The rearrangement uses TRBV12-3 or TRBV12-4 and TRBJ2-1; 9 bases match TRBD2. The CDR3 loop spans 14 amino acids. Unmatched junction bases numbered 12, after V lost 10 bases and J lost 8 bases. The CDR3 spells CAIRVREGRHEQFF. CDR3 bases: TGTGCCATCCGGGTGCGGGAGGGCCGTCATGAGCAGTTCTTC.

This clonotype was detected a few times. The chain employs TRBV5-1 and TRBJ2-3; a possible D gene is TRBD2 (5 bases). The length of the CDR3 is 15 residues. The V end lost 0 bases, the J end lost 1 base, and 9 bases lay between the germline ends. Germline-derived CDR1 and CDR2 are SGHRS and YFSETQ. CDR3 protein: CASSLEGVGTDTQYF. CDR3 nucleotides: TGCGCCAGCAGCTTGGAGGGAGTGGGCACAGATACGCAGTATTTT.

The table lists this clonotype with a few counts. The J gene is TRBJ2-7, the V gene TRBV3-1, with unresolved D. The CDR3 covers 14 residues. Trimming left V 3 bases short and J 8 bases short, with 17 bases between. Germline CDR1 LGHDT, CDR2 YNNKEL (reference sequence). DNA for the CDR3: TGTGCCAGCAGCCACTACCTCTCCGTCGTGAAGCAGTACTTC. It is translated as CASSHYLSVVKQYF.

The chain has TRBV5-5 and TRBJ1-1, with D possibly being TRBD1 (6 bases). Germline lookup yields CDR1 SGHKS and CDR2 YYEKEE (reference sequence). This CDR3 is built from 15 residues. The V end lost 1 base, the J end lost 3 bases, and 13 bases lay between the germline ends. The CDR3: CASSLYGQPYTEAFF. CDR3 DNA sequence: TGTGCCAGCAGCTTGTACGGACAGCCATACACTGAAGCTTTCTTT.

This clonotype was observed a handful of times. The chain carries TRBV5-6 and TRBJ2-5; 10 bases agree with TRBD1. Germline V gene lookup returns CDR1 SGHDT and CDR2 YYEEEE. This CDR3 is built from 14 residues. J lost 7 bases, V lost 2 bases, and 5 bases had no gene match. In DNA, the CDR3 is TGTGCCAGCAGCTTTGACAGGGGGCTGGGGACCCAGTACTTC. As protein: CASSFDRGLGTQYF. The variable domain in full, with the rest retrieved from reference TRBV5-6 and TRBJ2-5, is DAGVTQSPTHLIKTRGQQVTLRCSPKSGHDTVSWYQQALGQGPQFIFQYYEEEERQRGNFPDRFSGHQFPNYSSELNVNALLLGDSALYLCASSFDRGLGTQYFGPGTRLLVL.

The chain uses TRBV6-2 or TRBV6-3 and TRBJ2-7, with D unresolved. This CDR3 comprises 15 residues. Trimming left V 0 bases short and J 2 bases short, with 11 bases between. Germline values: CDR1 MNHEY, CDR2 SVGEGT. CDR3 in DNA: TGTGCCAGCAGTTACTCGGGTAGTCGCGCCTACGAGCAGTACTTC. It yields the protein CASSYSGSRAYEQYF.

This clonotype showed up just a few times. This chain joins TRBV5-1 and TRBJ2-5; 9 bases line up with TRBD1. V gave up 4 bases and J gave up 7 bases; unmatched junction bases: 5. The CDR3 runs 13 residues. CDR1 and CDR2 from the germline V gene are SGHRS and YFSETQ. The CDR3 reads CASSPQGAGTQYF. The DNA of the CDR3 is TGCGCCAGCAGCCCACAGGGGGCTGGGACCCAGTACTTC.

The chain is built from TRBV20-1 and TRBJ2-1, with 8 bases fitting TRBD2. The CDR3 has 16 residues. The germline gives CDR1 DFQATT, CDR2 SNEGSKA (reference sequence). V was pared by 0 bases and J by 5 bases, with 9 bases of the junction left unmatched. The CDR3 here is CSAREVRGLGHNEQFF. CDR3 DNA: TGCAGTGCTAGAGAGGTTCGGGGACTAGGGCACAATGAGCAGTTCTTC.

This clonotype was counted ten times or more. The chain links TRBV5-1 to TRBJ2-7; TRBD1 might be the D (6 bases). The CDR3 is 12 residues long. Germline lookup yields CDR1 SGHRS and CDR2 YFSETQ. V was pared by 4 bases and J by 4 bases, with 9 bases between. CDR3 loop: CASSAGQYEQYF. CDR3 in DNA: TGCGCCAGCAGCGCCGGACAGTACGAGCAGTACTTC.